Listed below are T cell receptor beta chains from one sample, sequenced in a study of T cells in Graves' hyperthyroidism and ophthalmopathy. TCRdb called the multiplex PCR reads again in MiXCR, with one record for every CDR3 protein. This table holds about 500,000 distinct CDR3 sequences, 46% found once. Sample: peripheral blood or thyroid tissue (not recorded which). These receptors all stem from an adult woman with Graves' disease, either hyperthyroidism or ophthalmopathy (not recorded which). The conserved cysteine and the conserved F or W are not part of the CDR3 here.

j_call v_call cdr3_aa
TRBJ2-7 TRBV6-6 ASSLKIIYEQY
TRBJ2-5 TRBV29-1 AHRNQETQY
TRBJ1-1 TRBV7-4 ASSRTVNTEAL
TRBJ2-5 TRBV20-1 SSTASQETQY
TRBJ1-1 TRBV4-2 ASSQERGGLRRTEAF
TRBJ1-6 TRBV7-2 ASSLDPAKNSPLH
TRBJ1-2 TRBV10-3 AISESSEYGYT
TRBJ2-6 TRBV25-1 ASSAGEGGANVLT
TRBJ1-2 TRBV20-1 SARASGGTGDDGYT
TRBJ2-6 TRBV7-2 ASSLAVAGAGANVLT
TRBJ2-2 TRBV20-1 SARKTGSCF
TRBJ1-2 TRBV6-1 ASSYSANYGYT
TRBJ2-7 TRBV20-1 SASPSGIHEQY
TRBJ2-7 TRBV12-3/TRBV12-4 ASSFLSYEQY
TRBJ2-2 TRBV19 ASSDGTPGELF
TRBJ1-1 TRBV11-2 ASSFGQGGAAF
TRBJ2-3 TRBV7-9 ASSHTRPGSTDTQY
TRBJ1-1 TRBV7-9 ASSPGTPEAF
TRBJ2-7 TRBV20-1 SALDPGFLYEQY
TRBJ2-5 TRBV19 ASSRSGRVGETQY
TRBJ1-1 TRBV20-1 SARSVMNTEAF
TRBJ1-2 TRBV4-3 ASSQTGGYGYT
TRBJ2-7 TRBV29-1 SVEDLNELTGYEQY
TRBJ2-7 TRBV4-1 ASSQDAAGGLYEQY
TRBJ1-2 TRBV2 ASSEDNYT
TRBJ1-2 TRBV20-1 SAYTRDSTYGYT
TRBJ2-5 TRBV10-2 ASSENRAIGETQY
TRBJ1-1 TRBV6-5 ASSSGKRGTEAF
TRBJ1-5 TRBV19 ASGLRGSNQPQH
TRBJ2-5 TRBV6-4 ASSESYFSSGNQETQY
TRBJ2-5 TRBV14 ASSHREEETQY
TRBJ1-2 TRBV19 ASSILGSLRNSYGYT
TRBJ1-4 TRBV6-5 ASSYRGWNEKLF
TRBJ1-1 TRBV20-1 SAGQDTEAF
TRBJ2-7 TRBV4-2 ASSRLAGGYEQY
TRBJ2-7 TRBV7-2 ASSSLGGAEQY
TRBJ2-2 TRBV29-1 SVVGDRNTGELF
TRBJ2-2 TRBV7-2 ASSFLNNKRLGDTGELF
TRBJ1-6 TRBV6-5 ASSYSDRLSSYNSPLH
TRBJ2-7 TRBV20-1 SARNIHSYEQY
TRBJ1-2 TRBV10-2 ASKGTENYGYT
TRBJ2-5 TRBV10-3 AISERLAGGTQY
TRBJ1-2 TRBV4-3 ASSLAGVDRNYGYT
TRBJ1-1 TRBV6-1 ASNVNTEAF
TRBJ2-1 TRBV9 ASSPRSSGIYNEQF
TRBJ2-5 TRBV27 ASTPRGAGAGGTQY
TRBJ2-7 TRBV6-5 ATNSLAENYEQY
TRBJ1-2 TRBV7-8 ASSAIRDTSGDDGYT
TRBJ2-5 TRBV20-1 SARASSGDQETQY
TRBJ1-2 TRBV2 ASSEGHGGYGYT
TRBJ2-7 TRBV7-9 ASSPPRRTVSYEQY
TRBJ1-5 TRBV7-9 ASSADTGAHQPQH
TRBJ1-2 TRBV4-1 ASSQELQGNGYT
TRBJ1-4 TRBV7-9 ASSSIYGTGNEKLF
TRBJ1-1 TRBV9 ASSPVPENTEAF
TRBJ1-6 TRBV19 ASSIALPLNSPLH
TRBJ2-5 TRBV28 ASSLGVLGGETQY
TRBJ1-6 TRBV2 ASSGGGLPLH
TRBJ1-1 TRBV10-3 AISGGQGWNTEAF